These 11 T cell receptor beta chains originate from one sample sequenced in a study of Ad26.COV2.S vaccination and SARS-CoV-2 variants. Treatment meaning: approximately 18 received Ad26.COV2.S at low or high dose, single or two shots; five or six received placebo; per-sample allocation not given. Sampling was done on day 63 after the first vaccine or placebo injection. Generated by immunoSEQ multiplex PCR, the TCRdb table keeps only in-frame clones and is missing some. Here the sample spans 450,000 to 550,000 clones, roughly nine tenths being singletons. The source was peripheral blood, collected in a trial of Ad26.COV2.S vaccine versus placebo. Receptor source: a person aged 18 to 65 who received the Ad26.COV2.S COVID-19 vaccine or a placebo.

The chain uses TRBV11-3 and TRBJ2-3; 9 bases fit TRBD2. CDR3 length equals 15 residues. CDR1 and CDR2 (germline): SGHNT, YENEEA. Unmatched junction bases numbered 11, after V lost 5 bases and J lost 8 bases. CDR3 amino acids: CASSPSSGGQGTQYF. CDR3 nucleotides: TGTGCCAGCAGCCCGAGTAGCGGGGGTCAGGGTACGCAGTATTTT.

The chain is built from TRBV2 and TRBJ1-5; TRBD1 is a possible D gene (6 bases). With 6 bases removed from V and 0 bases from J, the gap between germline ends came to 12 bases. CDR1 and CDR2 from the germline V gene are SNHLY and FYNNEI. This CDR3 comprises 15 residues. CDR3 sequence reads: CASSEWDISNQPQHF. CDR3 in DNA: TGTGCCAGCAGCGAATGGGACATTAGCAATCAGCCCCAGCATTTT.

The chain couples TRBV11-3 to TRBJ2-2; D uncertain. This CDR3 region has 12 residues. Germline V gene sequence: CDR1 SGHNT, CDR2 YENEEA. V lost 5 bases to trimming and J lost 6 bases, with 7 bases between them. CDR3 bases: TGTGCCAGCAGCGCAAACGCCGGGGAGCTGTTTTTT. Protein product: CASSANAGELFF.

This clone was observed once. The V call is TRBV12-3 or TRBV12-4, the J call TRBJ1-2, with 8 bases matching TRBD1. J lost 4 bases, V lost 7 bases, and 2 bases had no gene match. The CDR3 is 12 residues long. The CDR3 loop is CASMDRAYGYTF. The CDR3 DNA is TGTGCCAGCATGGACAGGGCCTATGGCTACACCTTC.

The chain carries TRBV5-1 and TRBJ2-5; 8 bases match TRBD2. This CDR3 region has 14 residues. Losses at the gene ends were 3 bases for V and 5 bases for J; bases not matched to a gene: 6. In germline, CDR1 is SGHRS, CDR2 YFSETQ. The DNA for the CDR3 is TGCGCCAGCAGCTCCCGGGGGGGCGAGGAGACCCAGTACTTC. Translating gives CASSSRGGEETQYF.

The chain joins TRBV5-1 to TRBJ2-7, with D possibly called TRBD1 or TRBD2 (6 bases each). V lost 0 bases, J lost 0 bases, and 16 bases lay in between. CDR3 length: 17 residues. Germline V gene sequence: CDR1 SGHRS, CDR2 YFSETQ. CDR3 nucleotide sequence: TGCGCCAGCAGCTTGGTTGTGGGGGGCCAGAGCTCCTACGAGCAGTACTTC. As protein: CASSLVVGGQSSYEQYF.

In its sample, this clone was seen once. Relative to the germline gene, one junction end is altered; a read error may explain this. The rearrangement joins TRBV7-7 to TRBJ2-3; 8 bases match TRBD2. CDR3 length: 15 residues. Germline assignment: CDR1 SSHAT and CDR2 FNYEAQ (reference sequence). The CDR3 DNA is TGTGCTAGCAGCCCGGGGGGGCCTATGACAGATACGCAGTATTTT. Its translation is CASSPGGPMTDTQYF.

This clone has a single count. The rearrangement joins TRBV7-9 to TRBJ2-5; D possibly corresponds to TRBD1 (6 bases). There are 14 residues in the CDR3. V gave up 5 bases and J gave up 4 bases, with 14 bases separating them. The germline V gene encodes CDR1 SEHNR and CDR2 FQNEAQ (reference sequence). The CDR3 here is CASSRQASRETQYF. CDR3 sequence (DNA): TGTGCCAGCAGCCGACAGGCCTCTAGAGAGACCCAGTACTTC. The full variable domain, its missing parts supplied by reference TRBV7-9 and TRBJ2-5, is DTGVSQNPRHKITKRGQNVTFRCDPISEHNRLYWYRQTLGQGPEFLTYFQNEAQLEKSRLLSDRFSAERPKGSFSTLEIQRTEQGDSAMYLCASSRQASRETQYFGPGTRLLVL.

The gene calls are TRBV14 and TRBJ1-1; a weak D match, TRBD1 (5 bases). CDR3 length: 15 residues. Germline V gene data show CDR1 as SGHDN and CDR2 as FVKESK. V was clipped by 3 bases and J by 4 bases, with 15 bases between them. This chain's CDR3 is CASSHSRAGSTEAFF. The CDR3 nucleotides read TGTGCCAGCAGCCACTCCAGGGCCGGGAGCACTGAAGCTTTCTTT.

The J gene is TRBJ2-2, the V gene TRBV19, with 9 nucleotides matching TRBD1. The CDR3 is made up of 14 amino acids. Trimming at V came to 8 bases and at J to 8 bases, leaving 9 bases not matched to a gene. Germline values: CDR1 LNHDA, CDR2 SQIVND (reference sequence). As DNA, the CDR3 is TGTGCCAGTGCCGCGGGACAGGGATTGGGGGAGCTGTTTTTT. Protein: CASAAGQGLGELFF.

The chain carries TRBV7-3 and TRBJ2-2; D not resolved. Trimming stripped 5 bases from V and 2 bases from J, with 6 bases between. The CDR3 runs to 13 residues. Germline-derived CDR1 and CDR2 are SGHTA and FQGTGA. CDR3 in DNA: TGTGCCAGCAGCCCCGCCAACACCGGGGAGCTGTTTTTT. Translation gives CASSPANTGELFF.